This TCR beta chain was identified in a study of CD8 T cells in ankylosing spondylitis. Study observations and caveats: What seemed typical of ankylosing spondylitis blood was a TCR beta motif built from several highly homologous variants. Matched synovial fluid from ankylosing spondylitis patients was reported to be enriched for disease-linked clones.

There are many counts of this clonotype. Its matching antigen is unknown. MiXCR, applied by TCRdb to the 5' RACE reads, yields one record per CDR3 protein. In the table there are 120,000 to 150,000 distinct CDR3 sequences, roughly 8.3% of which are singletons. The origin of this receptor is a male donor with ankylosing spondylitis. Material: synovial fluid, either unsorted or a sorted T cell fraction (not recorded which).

The CDR3 DNA is TGTGCCAGCAGCCAAGGGGATATGGGAGGGGCGACTAATGAAAAACTGTTTTTT. Encoded protein: CASSQGDMGGATNEKLFF. The chain has TRBV4-2 and TRBJ1-4, with TRBD1 as a possible D gene (5 bases). In germline, CDR1 is LGHNA, CDR2 YNFKEQ. CDR3 size: 18 residues. The V gene lost 1 base and the J gene lost 2 bases, with 17 bases spanning the gap.